This entry describes one TCR beta chain. Antigen specificity is unknown. Germline CDR1 and CDR2: SNHLY and FYNNEI. The CDR3 runs 14 residues. The germline V and J ends were trimmed by 4 bases and 4 bases, with 11 bases remaining between them. This record comes from a study of cytomegalovirus exposure and HLA in healthy donors. Findings and limits, study-wide: Common viral pathogens seemed, in a later analysis, to connect with several of the most significant clusters. According to a later analysis, most TCR beta chains associated with CMV appeared HLA-restricted. As was reported, the classifier diagnosed cytomegalovirus status with high specificity and sensitivity.

Use of 60 Vbeta and 13 Jbeta primers characterized the PCR. Profiled with immunoSEQ multiplex PCR; TCRdb holds only in-frame clones, not every one. The sample contains 100,000 or so clones, around 85% of which appear only once. Sample: PBMCs. This TCR was recovered from a man aged 25-45 years in good health and CMV-seropositive. V usage is TRBV2 and J usage is TRBJ1-3, with a weak D call TRBD1 (6 bases). The CDR3 here is CASSGTGTGNTIYF. In DNA, the CDR3 is TGTGCCAGCAGTGGAACCGGGACAGGAAACACCATATATTTT.